This T cell receptor (beta chain) was observed in a study of lymphopenia after photon versus proton radiotherapy. Whole-study findings and limits: Only patients who died were analyzed for survival; proton advantage is unproven.

Method: immunoSEQ multiplex PCR; TCRdb's copy keeps in-frame clones and lacks some. Of about 40,000 clones detected, approximately 80% appear once; the ten largest clones hold around a quarter. Details on this clone: Its antigen is undetermined.

Unmatched junction bases numbered 9, after V lost 3 bases and J lost 7 bases. Germline loops: CDR1 MRHNA, CDR2 SNTAGT. This CDR3 is 16 amino acids long. This sample comprised peripheral blood, obtained from a patient treated with proton-based radiotherapy. The V gene is TRBV6-4, the J gene TRBJ2-1, with 10 bases aligning to TRBD2. The clonotype was recovered from a woman aged 70-85 years with pancreatic cancer. The CDR3 DNA reads TGTGCCAGCAGTGAGGGTCTAGCGGGAGCAGGGAATGAGCAGTTCTTC. Translating gives CASSEGLAGAGNEQFF.